The entry below gives a single T cell receptor beta chain sequence along with its context. The antigen it binds to is not known. Nothing much larger sits one base from this clone, and base qualities are not available. The immunoSEQ Assay, a bias-controlled multiplex PCR, was used to amplify TCRbeta CDR3 regions from genomic DNA. The published analysis was carried out like this. The number of nucleated cells in each sample was estimated by amplification of reference gene primers within the assay. Sequence reads were collapsed and filtered to measure the absolute abundance of every unique TCRbeta CDR3 rearrangement. For each sample, productive Simpson clonality was calculated as the square root of Simpson's diversity index over productive rearrangements. What TCRdb holds here is the immuneACCESS table cut down to in-frame rearrangements. Part of the clones is not present; checked against another copy, under half of the missing clones reflect an unresolved V gene, and the others are unexplained. V, J and clone size derive from that table, while D and trimming were established from the DNA sequence. The sample has 350,000 or so clones on record, 83% of them singletons. The ten largest clones represent under 3% of the sample.

The junction carries 16 bases between V and J, which are trimmed by 11 bases and 3 bases respectively. Including cysteine and phenylalanine, the CDR3 has 13 amino acids. The CDR3 DNA has 39 bases and is translated from base 1. In the germline V gene, CDR1 corresponds to MNHEY and CDR2 to SVGAGI. The sample originates from a study of blood T cell repertoires in COVID-19 (dated by TCRdb to 2018 to 2020). Notes on the research overall: Samples covering the acute and convalescent phases of COVID-19 were provided by collaborators in the United States, Italy and Spain. The repertoires were released in a freely available public database intended as a resource for research on the immune response to SARS-CoV-2. Where available, HLA class I and class II types were obtained from metadata supplied by the sample provider rather than from assay-based typing. Samples came from the ongoing ImmuneRACE study (first 160 participants) plus 1,254 subjects from 6 global collaborators. The material from the prospective study consisted of cDNA or gDNA derived from T cells, B-cell-depleted T cells, or PBMCs. The dataset comprised deeply sampled blood TCRbeta repertoires from subjects exposed to, actively infected with, or recovered from COVID-19. A de-identified subject ID, COVID-19 status, age in years and sex were almost always included in the sample metadata.

The collaborating institutions used their own protocols to collect whole blood in K2EDTA tubes. Collaborator samples were shipped for TCRbeta analysis as frozen whole blood, isolated PBMCs, or DNA extracted from either sample type. Findings and caveats that apply to the study as a whole: Clinical and demographic metadata were provided uncurated, with the amount varying by source and participant.

The chain uses TRBV6-5 and TRBJ1-1, with the D gene too uncertain to name. This TCR was recovered from a man aged 25 to 40 with active or convalescent COVID-19. Sequencing was performed on peripheral blood. The DNA reads as follows: TGTGCCGCCGGGCGGGGAGGGTACACTGAAGCTTTCTTT. Its translation reads: CAAGRGGYTEAFF.